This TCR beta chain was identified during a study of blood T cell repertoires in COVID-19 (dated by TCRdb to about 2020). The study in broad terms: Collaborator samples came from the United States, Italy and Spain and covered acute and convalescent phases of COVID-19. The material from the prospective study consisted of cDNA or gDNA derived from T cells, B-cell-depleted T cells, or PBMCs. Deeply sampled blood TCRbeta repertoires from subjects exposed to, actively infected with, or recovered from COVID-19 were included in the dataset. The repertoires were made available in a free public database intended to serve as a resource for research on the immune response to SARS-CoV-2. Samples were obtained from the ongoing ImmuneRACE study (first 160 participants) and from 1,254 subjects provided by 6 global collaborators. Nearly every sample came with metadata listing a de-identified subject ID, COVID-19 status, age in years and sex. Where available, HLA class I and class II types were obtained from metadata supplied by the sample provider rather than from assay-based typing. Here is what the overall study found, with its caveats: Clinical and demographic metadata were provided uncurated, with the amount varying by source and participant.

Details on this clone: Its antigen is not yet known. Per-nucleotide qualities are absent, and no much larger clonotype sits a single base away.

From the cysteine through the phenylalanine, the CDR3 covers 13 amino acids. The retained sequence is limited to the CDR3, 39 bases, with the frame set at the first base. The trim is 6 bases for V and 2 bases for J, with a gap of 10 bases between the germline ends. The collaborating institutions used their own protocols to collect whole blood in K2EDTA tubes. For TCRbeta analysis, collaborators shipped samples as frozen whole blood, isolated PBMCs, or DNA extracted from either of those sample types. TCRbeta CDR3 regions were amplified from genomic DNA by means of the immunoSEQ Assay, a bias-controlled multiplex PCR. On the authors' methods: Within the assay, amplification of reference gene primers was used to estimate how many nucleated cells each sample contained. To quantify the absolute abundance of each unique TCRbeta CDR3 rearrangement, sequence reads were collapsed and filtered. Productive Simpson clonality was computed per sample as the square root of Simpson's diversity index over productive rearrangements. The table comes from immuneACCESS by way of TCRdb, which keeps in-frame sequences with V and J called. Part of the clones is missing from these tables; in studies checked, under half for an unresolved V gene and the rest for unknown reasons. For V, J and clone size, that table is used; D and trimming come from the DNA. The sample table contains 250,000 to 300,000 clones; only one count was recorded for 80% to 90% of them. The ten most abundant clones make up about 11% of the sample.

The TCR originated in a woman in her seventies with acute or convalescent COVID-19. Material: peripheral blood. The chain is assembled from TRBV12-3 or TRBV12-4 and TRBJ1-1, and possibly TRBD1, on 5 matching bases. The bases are TGTGCCAGCAGCTTGACAGATAACACTGAAGCTTTCTTT. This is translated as CASSLTDNTEAFF.